What follows are 10 T cell receptor beta chains derived from one specimen sequenced in a study of T cell responses to AZD1222 COVID-19 vaccine. Some clones are missing from TCRdb's copy, which holds only in-frame ones; the method was immunoSEQ multiplex PCR. Here the sample spans 100,000 or so clones, about 89% being singletons. Source: peripheral blood, taken on day 0 of MenACWY control vaccination. The receptor set was obtained from an adult in good health.

The rearrangement joins TRBV30 to TRBJ2-1, with D possibly matching TRBD1 (5 bases). Trimming cost V 0 bases and J 7 bases, with 7 bases left between them. The CDR3 is made up of 12 amino acids. Germline lookup yields CDR1 GTSNPN and CDR2 SVGIG (reference sequence). The CDR3 nucleotides are TGTGCCTGGAGTGTATCAGGGAATGAGCAGTTCTTC. Residues: CAWSVSGNEQFF.

The chain couples TRBV6-5 to TRBJ1-3; D is possibly TRBD1 (5 bases). Germline CDR1 MNHEY, CDR2 SVGAGI. Trimming stripped 0 bases from V and 2 bases from J, with 11 bases between. The CDR3 is 16 amino acids. This CDR3 reads CASSYSAGKTGNTIYF. For the CDR3, the DNA is TGTGCCAGCAGTTACTCTGCAGGGAAAACTGGAAACACCATATATTTT.

The V and J genes are TRBV27 and TRBJ2-2; the D is unclear. The germline CDR1 and CDR2 sequences are MNHEY and SMNVEV (reference sequence). Trimming removed 7 bases from V and 6 bases from J, with 15 bases in between. The CDR3 contains 14 residues. CDR3 loop: CASKFGRWAGELFF. The DNA for the CDR3 is TGTGCCAGCAAATTCGGCCGGTGGGCCGGGGAGCTGTTTTTT.

The rearrangement uses TRBV18 and TRBJ1-5; TRBD1 agrees at 7 bases. The germline V gene has CDR1 KGHSH and CDR2 LQKENI. V lost 6 bases to trimming and J lost 7 bases; unmatched junction nucleotides: 9. CDR3 length: 14 amino acids. The CDR3 loop reads CASSRGQRGQPQHF. CDR3 DNA: TGTGCCAGCTCCCGGGGACAGCGGGGACAGCCCCAGCATTTT.

This clone was detected once. The CDR3 nucleotides read TGTGCCAGCACTCAGCCTGCCGCGGGGACGGCATCCTACGAGCAGTACTTC. Encoded protein: CASTQPAAGTASYEQYF. The rearrangement links TRBV28 to TRBJ2-7, with D possibly TRBD2 on 6 matching bases. V was clipped by 7 bases and J by 1 base, with 23 bases between them. The germline V gene encodes CDR1 MDHEN and CDR2 SYDVKM. The CDR3 loop spans 17 amino acids.

The V gene is TRBV7-9, the J gene TRBJ2-5; D call uncertain. The CDR3 is 15 residues long. The V gene's germline CDR1 is SEHNR and CDR2 FQNEAQ (reference sequence). Trimming stripped 1 base from V and 0 bases from J, with 9 bases between. The CDR3, as DNA: TGTGCCAGCAGCTTAGTGACCTGGTACCAAGAGACCCAGTACTTC. It codes for CASSLVTWYQETQYF.

This chain uses TRBV5-6 with TRBJ1-1, with unresolved D. The CDR3 runs to 11 residues. Germline V lookup: CDR1 SGHDT, CDR2 YYEEEE. V was shortened by 5 bases and J by 5 bases, with 7 bases between the two germline ends. CDR3 sequence reads: CASRGGTEAFF. The CDR3 nucleotides are TGTGCCAGCAGGGGAGGAACTGAAGCTTTCTTT.

The chain joins TRBV11-2 to TRBJ2-1; D is possibly TRBD2 (5 bases). This CDR3 contains 15 residues. V was cut by 1 base and J by 1 base, with 8 bases left in between. Germline V CDR1 and CDR2: SGHAT, FQNNGV. The CDR3 is CASSLVGGSYNEQFF. CDR3 in DNA: TGTGCCAGCAGCTTAGTCGGAGGTTCCTACAATGAGCAGTTCTTC.

The V call is TRBV7-6, the J call TRBJ2-3; D tentatively fits TRBD1 or TRBD2 (6 bases each). CDR3 length equals 13 residues. V lost 6 bases, J lost 2 bases, and 9 bases lay in between. CDR1 SGHVS and CDR2 FNYEAQ come from the germline V gene. DNA of the CDR3: TGTGCCAGCAGTTCGGGGGCCACAGATACGCAGTATTTT. The encoded protein is CASSSGATDTQYF.

The chain links TRBV29-1 to TRBJ1-3; D ambiguous. Trimming cost V 4 bases and J 4 bases, with 5 bases left between them. Germline V gene data show CDR1 as SQVTM and CDR2 as ANQGSEA. The CDR3 loop spans 11 amino acids. This CDR3 reads CSVVNGNTIYF. CDR3 in DNA: TGCAGCGTTGTAAACGGAAACACCATATATTTT.